This T cell receptor beta chain was identified during a study of T cell changes during pregnancy in multiple sclerosis. Sequencing was performed with immunoSEQ multiplex PCR; in TCRdb, only in-frame clones are kept and a portion is missing. The data hold fewer than 80,000 clones, with roughly 90% observed a single time. This specimen consisted of peripheral blood, obtained in the first trimester of pregnancy. The TCR originated in a female donor in good health, enrolled as a control in a pregnancy study.

The chain's CDR3 is CASSGTGDYEQYF. The CDR3 DNA follows: TGCGCCAGCAGCGGGACAGGCGACTACGAGCAGTACTTC. V gene TRBV5-1 combines with J gene TRBJ2-7, with 8 bases that match TRBD1. Germline loops: CDR1 SGHRS, CDR2 YFSETQ. The CDR3 runs 13 residues. V shed 4 bases and J 3 bases; nucleotides not matched to a gene: 3.